This T cell receptor beta chain stems from a study of regulatory T cells in long-lasting Graves disease. iRepertoire HTBI primers and Arm-PCR of CDR3 regions built TCR beta libraries. TCRdb used MiXCR to reprocess the multiplex PCR reads, holding one entry per CDR3 protein. The data hold 350,000 to 550,000 distinct CDR3 sequences, with 15% observed a single time. This clonotype occurred many times. Germline-derived CDR1 and CDR2 are MGHRA and YSYEKL. The V and J ends lost 2 bases and 1 base respectively, with 11 bases between them. CDR3 length: 15 residues. As to time point: newly diagnosed GD, antithyroid drugs for less than 3 months. Researchers made the TCR library from RNA that was extracted from PBMCs. These sequences were also reported in another study, on T cells in Graves' hyperthyroidism and ophthalmopathy.

This TCR derives from a woman in her 30s with Graves disease. V usage is TRBV4-1 and J usage is TRBJ1-1; a possible D gene is TRBD1 (5 bases). The starting material was peripheral blood mononuclear cells (PBMCs), obtained at new diagnosis, from a patient treated with antithyroid drugs. DNA for the CDR3: TGCGCCAGCAGCCAACCGGGACTTACGAACACTGAAGCTTTCTTT. Translation: CASSQPGLTNTEAFF.